The 32 T cell receptor beta chains below come from one sample, sequenced in a study of CD8+ T cells in alopecia areata. Documented treatment: oral pan-JAK inhibitor, 5-10 mg twice daily. After isolation, RNA underwent reverse transcription to generate cDNA as the sequencing template. Method: immunoSEQ multiplex PCR; TCRdb's copy keeps in-frame clones and lacks some. The table shows 150,000 to 200,000 clones, with about two thirds occurring only once. The sample in question was CD4+ T cells sorted from blood, obtained at week 4, from a patient treated with tofacitinib. The receptors come from a human donor with alopecia areata.

Many counts were recorded for this clone. In DNA form, the CDR3 reads TGTGCCAGCAGTTTACCCACAGATACGCAGTATTTT. Translation gives CASSLPTDTQYF. J is TRBJ2-3 and V is TRBV11-2; no firm D call. V was cut by 6 bases and J by 2 bases, with 6 bases left in between. Germline V gives CDR1 SGHAT, CDR2 FQNNGV. The CDR3 contains 12 residues.

The sample holds a few counts of this clone. This chain uses TRBV5-8 with TRBJ1-6; no clear D gene. With 0 bases removed from V and 8 bases from J, the gap between germline ends came to 9 bases. Germline V gene lookup returns CDR1 SGHTS and CDR2 YDEGEE. This CDR3 is built from 14 residues. The DNA of the CDR3 is TGTGCCAGCAGCTTGGCCAGCTGGCATTCACCCCTCCACTTT. Translation gives CASSLASWHSPLHF. The full variable domain, with the rest looked up from reference TRBV5-8 and TRBJ1-6, is EAGVTQSPTHLIKTRGQQATLRCSPISGHTSVYWYQQALGLGLQFLLWYDEGEERNRGNFPPRFSGRQFPNYSSELNVNALELEDSALYLCASSLASWHSPLHFGNGTRLTVT.

The J gene is TRBJ2-5, the V gene TRBV5-1; D unresolved. Trimming took off 0 bases at V and 2 bases at J, with 8 bases between the two ends. This CDR3 comprises 14 residues. Germline lookup yields CDR1 SGHRS and CDR2 YFSETQ. The CDR3 loop reads CASSLDQLQETQYF. CDR3 nucleotides: TGCGCCAGCAGCTTGGACCAACTACAAGAGACCCAGTACTTC.

The chain employs TRBV6-6 and TRBJ2-5; D is undetermined. The V end was cut by 10 bases, the J end by 6 bases, with 21 bases between. This CDR3 spans 14 amino acids. Germline assignment: CDR1 MNHNY and CDR2 SVGAGI (reference sequence). This chain's CDR3 is CAISKPGLPKTQYF. CDR3 in DNA: TGTGCCATCTCAAAGCCCGGCCTACCTAAGACCCAGTACTTC.

This chain joins TRBV19 and TRBJ1-5; maybe TRBD1 (6 bases). Germline lookup yields CDR1 LNHDA and CDR2 SQIVND (reference sequence). This CDR3 contains 16 residues. V was pared by 4 bases and J by 5 bases, with 18 bases between. Here the CDR3 DNA reads TGTGCCAGTAGTACGCTTGGGACACGGAGTCATCAGCCCCAGCATTTT. Amino acids: CASSTLGTRSHQPQHF.

In this sample, this clone turned up once. This chain connects TRBV30 to TRBJ2-3; possibly TRBD2 for D (5 bases). The CDR3 covers 12 residues. The germline V and J ends were trimmed by 4 bases and 2 bases, with 7 bases remaining between them. CDR1 GTSNPN and CDR2 SVGIG come from the germline V gene (reference sequence). In nucleotides, the CDR3 is TGTGCCTGGATGGACTTCACAGATACGCAGTATTTT. Translation: CAWMDFTDTQYF.

The chain couples TRBV9 to TRBJ2-2; TRBD1 is a possible D gene (5 bases). This CDR3 contains 14 residues. V was shortened by 1 base and J by 6 bases, with 10 bases between the two germline ends. The germline CDR1 and CDR2 sequences are SGDLS and YYNGEE. CDR3 residues: CASSVSGFSGELFF. DNA of the CDR3: TGTGCCAGCAGCGTATCAGGGTTCTCCGGGGAGCTGTTTTTT.

This clone has just a few counts. The V call is TRBV29-1, the J call TRBJ1-2; possibly TRBD1 for D (6 bases). The germline CDR1 and CDR2 sequences are SQVTM and ANQGSEA. The CDR3 is 12 amino acids. V was cut by 4 bases and J by 4 bases, with 10 bases left in between. The CDR3, as DNA: TGCAGCGTTGGTGGAGGGGGCTATGGCTACACCTTC. Residues: CSVGGGGYGYTF.

The V gene is TRBV11-1, the J gene TRBJ1-1; D is perhaps TRBD1 (6 bases). Germline V gene data show CDR1 as SGHAT and CDR2 as FQDESV (reference sequence). CDR3 length equals 14 residues. The ends were cut back, 0 bases at V and 1 base at J, with 6 bases in the middle. CDR3 protein: CASSLAQGNTEAFF. The DNA for the CDR3 is TGTGCCAGCAGCTTAGCACAGGGGAACACTGAAGCTTTCTTT.

The V call is TRBV13, the J call TRBJ1-6; weak D call: TRBD1 (5 bases). The germline CDR1 and CDR2 sequences are PRHDT and FYEKMQ (reference sequence). The ends were cut back, 1 base at V and 0 bases at J, with 13 bases in the middle. The CDR3 contains 18 residues. For the CDR3, the DNA is TGTGCCAGCAGCTTAGAGGGACGAGGGAGCTCCTATAATTCACCCCTCCACTTT. Its translation: CASSLEGRGSSYNSPLHF.

This rearrangement joins TRBV5-1 to TRBJ2-2, with 7 nucleotides matching TRBD1. Germline values: CDR1 SGHRS, CDR2 YFSETQ. The CDR3 runs 18 residues. V lost 0 bases and J lost 1; bases outside the gene matches: 9. In DNA form, the CDR3 reads TGCGCCAGCAGCTTGGACACACAACAGGGGAGGAACACCGGGGAGCTGTTTTTT. Protein product: CASSLDTQQGRNTGELFF.

V and J are TRBV30 and TRBJ2-7; a weak D match, TRBD1 (5 bases). The CDR3 covers 17 residues. Germline-derived CDR1 and CDR2 are GTSNPN and SVGIG (reference sequence). Trimming took off 1 base at V and 3 bases at J, with 22 bases between the two ends. The DNA for the CDR3 is TGTGCCTGGAGTGACCCCCCCTCCCCCGACAGCCTCTACGAGCAGTACTTC. Residues: CAWSDPPSPDSLYEQYF.

The chain carries TRBV7-2 and TRBJ2-7; no firm D call. Deletions cut 5 bases from V and 4 bases from J, with 12 bases between. The CDR3 is made up of 13 amino acids. Germline values: CDR1 SGHTA, CDR2 FQGNSA. CDR3 sequence (DNA): TGTGCCAGCAGCCCCCCGGGTTCGTACGAGCAGTACTTC. It specifies CASSPPGSYEQYF.

In the case of this clone: Other DNA sequences in the same sample also yield this CDR3. The genes are TRBV6-5 and TRBJ2-3, with no clear D. The germline gives CDR1 MNHEY, CDR2 SVGAGI. The CDR3 has 12 amino acids. The V end was cut by 0 bases, the J end by 5 bases, with 3 bases between. CDR3 in amino acids: CASSYSGDTQYF. For the CDR3, the DNA is TGTGCCAGCAGTTACTCGGGAGATACGCAGTATTTT.

This rearrangement joins TRBV14 to TRBJ1-2, with TRBD1 as a possible D gene (6 bases). V lost 0 bases, J lost 6 bases, and 14 bases lay in between. The CDR3 extends over 15 amino acids. Germline V gene data show CDR1 as SGHDN and CDR2 as FVKESK. This chain's CDR3 is CASSQDSWPGDGYTF. The CDR3 nucleotides read TGTGCCAGCAGCCAAGATAGTTGGCCAGGGGATGGCTACACCTTC. The full variable domain, completed using reference TRBV14 and TRBJ1-2, is EAGVTQFPSHSVIEKGQTVTLRCDPISGHDNLYWYRRVMGKEIKFLLHFVKESKQDESGMPNNRFLAERTGGTYSTLKVQPAELEDSGVYFCASSQDSWPGDGYTFGSGTRLTVV.

The chain joins TRBV30 to TRBJ1-6; D unclear. Germline V lookup: CDR1 GTSNPN, CDR2 SVGIG (reference sequence). V lost 3 bases, J lost 9 bases, and 15 bases lay in between. This CDR3 comprises 14 residues. This CDR3 reads CAWSPQFGSSPLHF. CDR3 DNA sequence: TGTGCCTGGAGCCCCCAGTTCGGCAGTTCACCCCTCCACTTT.

CDR3 residues: CAWEPQIGGTGEKLFF. The CDR3 region has the DNA TGTGCCTGGGAACCTCAAATAGGGGGCACAGGTGAAAAACTGTTTTTT. This sequence joins TRBV30 and TRBJ1-4; 7 bases agree with TRBD1. From germline, CDR1 is GTSNPN and CDR2 SVGIG (reference sequence). With V trimmed by 5 bases and J by 7 bases, 16 bases remained unmatched. The CDR3 has 16 residues.

The V and J genes are TRBV6-5 and TRBJ2-5; D gene ambiguous. The V gene lost 6 bases and the J gene lost 6 bases, with 8 bases spanning the gap. The CDR3 contains 11 residues. Germline V CDR1 and CDR2: MNHEY, SVGAGI. CDR3 region: CASRYLKTQYF. CDR3 bases: TGTGCCAGCAGGTACCTGAAGACCCAGTACTTC.

The chain recombines TRBV2 with TRBJ1-2, with 10 bases identical to TRBD1. The CDR3 spans 15 residues. Trimming took 0 bases from V and 5 from J; bases not matched to a gene: 3. Germline CDR1 reads SNHLY; CDR2 reads FYNNEI. The CDR3 DNA reads as TGTGCCAGCAGTGAAGCGACAGGGGGCTGGTATGGCTACACCTTC. This encodes CASSEATGGWYGYTF. The full variable domain, completed using reference TRBV2 and TRBJ1-2, is EPEVTQTPSHQVTQMGQEVILRCVPISNHLYFYWYRQILGQKVEFLVSFYNNEISEKSEIFDDQFSVERPDGSNFTLKIRSTKLEDSAMYFCASSEATGGWYGYTFGSGTRLTVV.

V gene TRBV5-1 combines with J gene TRBJ1-1; D not certain. Deletions cut 4 bases from V and 7 bases from J, with 11 bases between. The CDR3 loop spans 12 amino acids. The germline V gene has CDR1 SGHRS and CDR2 YFSETQ. Here the CDR3 reads CASSKNGYEAFF. DNA of the CDR3: TGCGCCAGCAGCAAAAACGGCTATGAAGCTTTCTTT.

The CDR3 DNA is TGTGCCTGGAGTGTAGCTCTGGGAAACACCATATATTTT. It codes for CAWSVALGNTIYF. The chain employs TRBV30 and TRBJ1-3; D is uncertain. The CDR3 sequence is 13 residues long. The V end was cut by 0 bases, the J end by 4 bases, with 7 bases between. Germline loops: CDR1 GTSNPN, CDR2 SVGIG (reference sequence).

This clone has only one observation. This rearrangement joins TRBV2 to TRBJ2-7, with 7 bases fitting TRBD2. Trimming took 7 bases from V and 1 from J; bases not matched to a gene: 7. Germline V gene sequence: CDR1 SNHLY, CDR2 FYNNEI. The CDR3 runs 14 residues. The CDR3 sequence: CASKGTGGSYEQYF. The CDR3 nucleotides read TGTGCCAGCAAAGGGACGGGGGGATCCTACGAGCAGTACTTC.

The chain combines TRBV20-1 with TRBJ2-7; no firm D call. In germline, CDR1 is DFQATT, CDR2 SNEGSKA (reference sequence). The CDR3 length is 11 residues. Trimming cost V 3 bases and J 4 bases, with 7 bases left between them. The CDR3: CSASPGYEQYF. The CDR3 DNA reads as TGCAGTGCTAGCCCCGGTTACGAGCAGTACTTC.

The V gene is TRBV6-5, the J gene TRBJ2-2; the D is unclear. The CDR3 is made up of 15 amino acids. V was clipped by 1 base and J by 4 bases, with 10 bases between them. The germline CDR1 and CDR2 sequences are MNHEY and SVGAGI. CDR3 sequence (DNA): TGTGCCAGCAGTTACTTAGTGCCGGGCACCGGGGAGCTGTTTTTT. Protein product: CASSYLVPGTGELFF.

The V gene is TRBV6-5, the J gene TRBJ1-5; no clear D gene. The germline V gene has CDR1 MNHEY and CDR2 SVGAGI. This CDR3 spans 15 amino acids. The V end lost 2 bases, the J end lost 1 base, and 9 bases lay between the germline ends. The CDR3 here is CASSYLAGSNQPQHF. For the CDR3, the DNA is TGTGCCAGCAGTTACCTGGCGGGGAGCAATCAGCCCCAGCATTTT.

The V gene is TRBV5-1, the J gene TRBJ1-4, with no clear D. CDR1 SGHRS and CDR2 YFSETQ come from the germline V gene. This CDR3 has 13 amino acids. V was cut by 0 bases and J by 8 bases, with 8 bases left in between. CDR3 in DNA: TGCGCCAGCAGCTTGGCGGTCGAGGAAAAACTGTTTTTT. Protein sequence: CASSLAVEEKLFF.

The chain links TRBV2 to TRBJ1-5; D gene uncertain. The V and J ends lost 0 bases and 1 base respectively, with 7 bases between them. Germline V CDR1 and CDR2: SNHLY, FYNNEI. This CDR3 contains 15 residues. The CDR3 DNA follows: TGTGCCAGCAGTGAAGCAGGACCGAGCAATCAGCCCCAGCATTTT. Translation gives CASSEAGPSNQPQHF.

This chain joins TRBV10-3 and TRBJ1-5; maybe TRBD1 (5 bases). The CDR3 sequence is 17 residues long. In germline, CDR1 is ENHRY, CDR2 SYGVKD. The V gene lost 0 bases and the J gene lost 4 bases, with 16 bases spanning the gap. The CDR3 DNA reads as TGTGCCATCAGTGAGTCAATTTCTGGGGGTTCGAATCAGCCCCAGCATTTT. This gives the protein CAISESISGGSNQPQHF.

The CDR3 spells CASSEDARQYF. The DNA for the CDR3 is TGTGCCAGCAGTGAGGACGCAAGGCAGTATTTT. The chain combines TRBV6-1 with TRBJ2-3; no firm D call. This CDR3 region has 11 residues. In germline, CDR1 is MNHNS, CDR2 SASEGT. The V end lost 3 bases, the J end lost 11 bases, and 9 bases lay between the germline ends.

The chain couples TRBV29-1 to TRBJ2-7, with D possibly matching TRBD2 (6 bases). The CDR3 contains 12 residues. V gave up 4 bases and J gave up 2 bases, with 9 bases separating them. Germline V gene data show CDR1 as SQVTM and CDR2 as ANQGSEA. The CDR3 spells CSVAGGTYEQYF. CDR3 DNA sequence: TGCAGCGTTGCCGGGGGAACCTACGAGCAGTACTTC.

CDR3 nucleotides: TGTGCCAGCAGCTTCCGACAGGGCCAAGAGACCCAGTACTTC. This sequence encodes CASSFRQGQETQYF. The chain links TRBV5-4 to TRBJ2-5; 7 bases agree with TRBD1. The CDR3 runs 14 residues. J was trimmed by 1 base and V by 2 bases; bases with no gene match: 2. The germline V gene encodes CDR1 SGHNT and CDR2 YYREEE (reference sequence).

In the case of this clone: The sample holds other DNA sequences that translate to the same CDR3. The chain has TRBV4-3 and TRBJ2-7; a possible D gene is TRBD1 (6 bases). This CDR3 contains 13 residues. The V gene's germline CDR1 is LGHNA and CDR2 YSLEER. Trimming pared 0 bases from V and 4 bases from J, leaving 7 bases between. DNA for the CDR3: TGCGCCAGCAGCCAAGACAGGGGTTACGAGCAGTACTTC. Translation gives CASSQDRGYEQYF.